The source of this TCR beta chain is a study of T cell responses to AZD1222 COVID-19 vaccine. Study background: Whether given at about 4 or about 12 weeks, second doses were pooled.

Assay used: immunoSEQ multiplex PCR; TCRdb lists only in-frame clones, some missing. The table shows 170,000 or so clones, with approximately 90% occurring only once. The CDR3 contains 16 residues. Per the germline V gene, CDR1 is SGHRS and CDR2 is YFSETQ. V was trimmed by 4 bases and J by 3 bases, leaving 20 bases between them. The sequence derives from an adult in good health. The specimen comprised peripheral blood, sampled on day 0 of AZD1222 vaccination. V and J are TRBV5-1 and TRBJ2-7; D is tentatively TRBD1 or TRBD2 (5 bases each). The CDR3 DNA sequence: TGCGCCAGCAGCCCGGACCTAACGGGGCTTAACTACGAGCAGTACTTC. The encoded protein is CASSPDLTGLNYEQYF.